The rows below give T cell receptor beta chains drawn from one sample of a study of cytomegalovirus exposure and HLA in healthy donors. This table comes from immunoSEQ multiplex PCR, and its TCRdb copy is limited to in-frame clones, with some not included. The table lists about 64,000 clones, around 86% of them singletons. What was sequenced was PBMCs. These receptors all come from a female donor in good health and CMV-seronegative. Both conserved end residues are part of each CDR3. Fields, in order: J gene, clone size, D gene, V gene, CDR3 protein, CDR3 DNA. The D gene is left open where the match is weak. Clone size is not always given. Where it is, it says once, few, many or a class for expanded clones.

J: TRBJ2-7; size: -; D: -; V: TRBV30; CDR3: CAWSADSAPVEQYF; DNA: TGTGCCTGGAGTGCCGACTCCGCCCCAGTCGAGCAGTACTTC
J: TRBJ2-1; size: -; D: -; V: TRBV9; CDR3: CASSVADYNEQFF; DNA: TGTGCCAGCAGCGTAGCAGATTACAATGAGCAGTTCTTC
J: TRBJ2-7; size: -; D: TRBD1; V: TRBV10-3; CDR3: CAISGQDRGEQYF; DNA: TGTGCCATCAGTGGGCAGGACAGGGGCGAGCAGTACTTC
J: TRBJ2-1; size: -; D: TRBD2; V: TRBV7-8; CDR3: CASSLAPTSGRRNEQFF; DNA: TGTGCCAGCAGCTTAGCGCCGACTAGCGGGAGAAGGAATGAGCAGTTCTTC
J: TRBJ1-2; size: once; D: TRBD1; V: TRBV11-1; CDR3: CASSQGTGPLGGYTF; DNA: TGTGCCAGCAGCCAAGGGACAGGGCCCCTGGGGGGCTACACCTTC
J: TRBJ2-3; size: -; D: TRBD2; V: TRBV5-4; CDR3: CASSWGLAGSTDTQYF; DNA: TGTGCCAGCAGCTGGGGACTAGCGGGCAGCACAGATACGCAGTATTTT
J: TRBJ1-1; size: -; D: TRBD1; V: TRBV19; CDR3: CASSTDRADTEAFF; DNA: TGTGCCAGTAGTACCGACAGGGCGGACACTGAAGCTTTCTTT
J: TRBJ1-1; size: once; D: -; V: TRBV10-1; CDR3: CASRPSISGNTEAFF; DNA: TGCGCCAGCAGGCCTTCCATATCAGGGAACACTGAAGCTTTCTTT
J: TRBJ2-6; size: -; D: TRBD1; V: TRBV10-1; CDR3: CASSPGQGAKFGANVLTF; DNA: TGCGCCAGCAGTCCGGGACAGGGGGCAAAGTTTGGGGCCAACGTCCTGACTTTC
J: TRBJ1-1; size: -; D: -; V: TRBV6-5; CDR3: CASSYARDTEAFF; DNA: TGTGCCAGCAGTTATGCTCGGGACACTGAAGCTTTCTTT
J: TRBJ2-1; size: -; D: TRBD1; V: TRBV7-9; CDR3: CASSDMRGPAFF; DNA: TGTGCCAGCAGCGACATGAGGGGGCCCGCGTTCTTC
J: TRBJ1-1; size: -; D: TRBD1; V: TRBV11-3; CDR3: CASSLTGSSEAFF; DNA: TGTGCCAGCAGCCTGACAGGGAGCAGTGAAGCTTTCTTT
J: TRBJ2-7; size: -; D: -; V: TRBV6-1; CDR3: CASSEHRDLYEQYF; DNA: TGTGCCAGCAGTGAACACAGGGACCTGTACGAGCAGTACTTC
J: TRBJ2-5; size: -; D: TRBD2; V: TRBV27; CDR3: CASSLTSASQTQYF; DNA: TGTGCCAGCAGTCTTACTAGCGCGTCCCAAACCCAGTACTTC
J: TRBJ2-3; size: -; D: TRBD1; V: TRBV6-1; CDR3: CASSPDRGTDTQYF; DNA: TGTGCCAGCAGCCCCGACAGGGGCACAGATACGCAGTATTTT
J: TRBJ1-4; size: -; D: -; V: TRBV19; CDR3: CASPFVAFANEKLFF; DNA: TGTGCCAGTCCCTTTGTGGCATTCGCTAATGAAAAACTGTTTTTT
J: TRBJ1-2; size: -; D: -; V: TRBV7-2; CDR3: CASSLARGDYGYTF; DNA: TGTGCCAGCAGCTTAGCCCGGGGGGACTATGGCTACACCTTC
J: TRBJ2-1; size: -; D: -; V: TRBV2; CDR3: CASRDSLRSYNEQFF; DNA: TGTGCCAGCAGGGACAGCCTTAGGTCCTACAATGAGCAGTTCTTC
J: TRBJ2-1; size: -; D: -; V: TRBV9; CDR3: CASEGPIYNEQFF; DNA: TGTGCCAGCGAGGGTCCTATCTACAATGAGCAGTTCTTC
J: TRBJ2-1; size: -; D: -; V: TRBV19; CDR3: CASSIGGGSYNEQFF; DNA: TGTGCCAGTAGTATTGGGGGCGGGAGTTACAATGAGCAGTTCTTC
J: TRBJ1-1; size: -; D: -; V: TRBV6-5; CDR3: CASSYRGYTEAFF; DNA: TGTGCCAGCAGTTACAGAGGGTACACTGAAGCTTTCTTT
J: TRBJ2-7; size: -; D: TRBD2; V: TRBV19; CDR3: CASSIGGTSGYEQYF; DNA: TGTGCCAGTAGTATAGGCGGGACTAGCGGGTACGAGCAGTACTTC
J: TRBJ1-6; size: -; D: TRBD1; V: TRBV18; CDR3: CASSPPDRDGSPLHF; DNA: TGTGCCAGCTCACCCCCCGACAGGGACGGGTCACCCCTCCACTTT
J: TRBJ1-2; size: -; D: -; V: TRBV6-5; CDR3: CASSYSRMRGSRSYTF; DNA: TGTGCCAGCAGTTACTCGAGAATGCGAGGATCCCGCAGCTACACCTTC
J: TRBJ2-5; size: -; D: -; V: TRBV5-6; CDR3: CASSFRESSETQYF; DNA: TGTGCCAGCAGCTTTAGGGAGAGCTCGGAGACCCAGTACTTC
J: TRBJ1-5; size: -; D: -; V: TRBV5-1; CDR3: CASSLVLRDKDQPQHF; DNA: TGCGCCAGCAGCTTGGTCCTTCGGGACAAAGATCAGCCCCAGCATTTT
J: TRBJ1-2; size: -; D: -; V: TRBV7-9; CDR3: CASSLVGVSYGYTF; DNA: TGTGCCAGCAGCTTAGTGGGAGTCAGCTATGGCTACACCTTC
J: TRBJ2-2; size: -; D: TRBD2; V: TRBV27; CDR3: CASIKRLASGGPGTGELFF; DNA: TGTGCCAGCATCAAGAGACTGGCTAGCGGGGGGCCCGGCACCGGGGAGCTGTTTTTT
J: TRBJ1-2; size: -; D: -; V: TRBV29-1; CDR3: CSVVLAGLNYGYTF; DNA: TGCAGCGTTGTCTTGGCAGGGTTGAACTATGGCTACACCTTC
J: TRBJ2-3; size: -; D: TRBD1; V: TRBV2; CDR3: CASSGQGASTDTQYF; DNA: TGTGCCAGCAGTGGACAGGGGGCTAGCACAGATACGCAGTATTTT
J: TRBJ2-3; size: -; D: TRBD2; V: TRBV5-4; CDR3: CASSLTSGKRDTQYF; DNA: TGTGCCAGCAGCTTAACTAGCGGGAAAAGGGATACGCAGTATTTT
J: TRBJ2-3; size: -; D: TRBD2; V: TRBV5-4; CDR3: CASTRTSTGSTDTQYF; DNA: TGTGCCAGTACAAGGACTAGCACGGGATCAACAGATACGCAGTATTTT
J: TRBJ1-2; size: -; D: TRBD1; V: TRBV10-3; CDR3: CAISDRTGTRGYTF; DNA: TGTGCCATCAGTGACCGGACAGGGACGAGGGGCTACACCTTC
J: TRBJ2-2; size: -; D: -; V: TRBV27; CDR3: CASSLSRVGELFF; DNA: TGTGCCAGCAGTTTAAGCCGGGTTGGGGAGCTGTTTTTT
J: TRBJ2-7; size: -; D: TRBD1; V: TRBV13; CDR3: CASSLARDRAEQYF; DNA: TGTGCCAGCAGCTTAGCCCGGGACAGAGCCGAGCAGTACTTC
J: TRBJ2-3; size: medium-sized; D: TRBD1; V: TRBV10-3; CDR3: CAISESPGQGADTQYF; DNA: TGTGCCATCAGTGAGTCACCGGGACAGGGGGCAGATACGCAGTATTTT
J: TRBJ1-4; size: -; D: TRBD1; V: TRBV19; CDR3: CASSRNRGEKLFF; DNA: TGTGCCAGTAGTAGGAACAGGGGTGAAAAACTGTTTTTT
J: TRBJ1-1; size: -; D: -; V: TRBV29-1; CDR3: CSVEGGLVYTEAFF; DNA: TGCAGCGTTGAGGGGGGGCTGGTGTACACTGAAGCTTTCTTT
J: TRBJ2-2; size: -; D: TRBD1; V: TRBV11-2; CDR3: CASSLDGRTGDRTGELFF; DNA: TGTGCCAGCAGCTTAGATGGGCGAACAGGGGATCGAACCGGGGAGCTGTTTTTT
J: TRBJ2-2; size: -; D: -; V: TRBV7-3; CDR3: CASSQQGNTGELFF; DNA: TGTGCCAGCAGCCAACAGGGGAACACCGGGGAGCTGTTTTTT
J: TRBJ1-2; size: -; D: -; V: TRBV6-5; CDR3: CASAGEGRGDGYTF; DNA: TGTGCCAGCGCCGGGGAGGGACGAGGCGATGGCTACACCTTC
J: TRBJ2-3; size: -; D: -; V: TRBV7-3; CDR3: CASSFSGATDTQYF; DNA: TGTGCCAGCAGCTTTAGTGGAGCCACAGATACGCAGTATTTT
J: TRBJ2-5; size: -; D: -; V: TRBV6-1; CDR3: CATSGNGGRETQYF; DNA: TGTGCCACCTCGGGAAACGGGGGTCGAGAGACCCAGTACTTC
J: TRBJ2-7; size: -; D: TRBD1; V: TRBV6-1; CDR3: CASSGGQGARAYEQYF; DNA: TGTGCCAGCAGTGGCGGACAGGGGGCACGAGCCTACGAGCAGTACTTC
J: TRBJ2-7; size: -; D: -; V: TRBV7-6; CDR3: CASSLASNYEQYF; DNA: TGTGCCAGCAGCTTAGCTTCCAACTACGAGCAGTACTTC
J: TRBJ2-1; size: -; D: TRBD2; V: TRBV2; CDR3: CATSSWLAGNEQFF; DNA: TGTGCCACCAGCAGTTGGTTAGCGGGAAATGAGCAGTTCTTC